Presented here are 26 T cell receptor beta chains from one specimen sequenced in a study of cytomegalovirus exposure and HLA in healthy donors. The PCR made use of 60 Vbeta and 13 Jbeta primers. Some clones are missing from TCRdb's copy, which holds only in-frame ones; the method was immunoSEQ multiplex PCR. Among 65,000 to 95,000 clones listed, over 65% were seen once. The sample taken for sequencing was PBMCs. These TCRs come from a man aged 50-60 years in good health and CMV-seronegative.

A few counts support this clone. This chain joins TRBV11-3 and TRBJ2-1; no definite D call. The CDR3 is made up of 17 amino acids. The germline V gene has CDR1 SGHNT and CDR2 YENEEA. Trimming removed 3 bases at V and 0 bases at J, with 15 bases between. CDR3: CASSFQSLGLSYNEQFF. CDR3 nucleotide sequence: TGTGCCAGCAGCTTCCAGAGTCTAGGCCTCTCCTACAATGAGCAGTTCTTC.

The rearrangement uses TRBV7-3 and TRBJ2-1; weak D call: TRBD1 (5 bases). The germline V gene has CDR1 SGHTA and CDR2 FQGTGA. Trimming pared 2 bases from V and 9 bases from J, leaving 11 bases between. CDR3 length: 13 residues. CDR3 sequence: CASSLGQGGEQFF. DNA for the CDR3: TGTGCCAGCAGCTTAGGGCAGGGTGGTGAGCAGTTCTTC.

This chain uses TRBV5-1 with TRBJ2-7; maybe TRBD1 (6 bases). Germline CDR1 reads SGHRS; CDR2 reads YFSETQ. This CDR3 is built from 14 residues. Trimming took 0 bases from V and 3 from J, leaving 10 bases between them. The CDR3 DNA sequence: TGCGCCAGCAGCTTGGGCTTACAGGGCTACGAGCAGTACTTC. Translating gives CASSLGLQGYEQYF.

This clone has just one count. The CDR3 loop is CASSLARGRTKNIQYF. As DNA, the CDR3 is TGCGCCAGCAGCTTGGCCAGGGGGCGGACCAAAAACATTCAGTACTTC. This chain joins TRBV5-1 and TRBJ2-4, with 8 bases aligning to TRBD1. Germline-derived CDR1 and CDR2 are SGHRS and YFSETQ. The CDR3 is made up of 16 amino acids. J lost 2 bases, V lost 0 bases, and 4 bases had no gene match. The full variable domain, in which reference TRBV5-1 and TRBJ2-4 provide the parts outside the CDR3, is KAGVTQTPRYLIKTRGQQVTLSCSPISGHRSVSWYQQTPGQGLQFLFEYFSETQRNKGNFPGRFSGRQFSNSRSEMNVSTLELGDSALYLCASSLARGRTKNIQYFGAGTRLSVL.

The V and J genes are TRBV29-1 and TRBJ2-7, with TRBD1 matching over 7 bases. The CDR3 length is 12 residues. The V and J ends lost 7 bases and 3 bases, in that order; junction bases with no gene match: 6. CDR1 is SQVTM and CDR2 is ANQGSEA in the germline V gene. The CDR3 is CSAARDSYEQYF. DNA of the CDR3: TGCAGCGCCGCTAGGGACAGCTACGAGCAGTACTTC.

This rearrangement joins TRBV9 to TRBJ2-3; D might be TRBD2 (6 bases). Trimming left V 2 bases short and J 3 bases short, with 7 bases between. The CDR3 loop spans 13 amino acids. CDR1 and CDR2 from the germline V gene are SGDLS and YYNGEE. DNA for the CDR3: TGTGCCAGCAGCGTGGGGGGTACAGATACGCAGTATTTT. This sequence encodes CASSVGGTDTQYF.

CDR3 sequence (DNA): TGTGCCAGCAGCTTTATCGACACCGGGGAGCTGTTTTTT. It is translated as CASSFIDTGELFF. The V call is TRBV7-3, the J call TRBJ2-2; unclear D gene. V lost 3 bases, J lost 3 bases, and 5 bases lay in between. The germline V gene has CDR1 SGHTA and CDR2 FQGTGA. The CDR3 sequence is 13 residues long. The whole variable domain, filled in from reference TRBV7-3 and TRBJ2-2, reads GAGVSQTPSNKVTEKGKYVELRCDPISGHTALYWYRQSLGQGPEFLIYFQGTGAADDSGLPNDRFFAVRPEGSVSTLKIQRTERGDSAVYLCASSFIDTGELFFGEGSRLTVL.

The chain has TRBV12-5 and TRBJ1-2, with D possibly matching TRBD1 (5 bases). Germline assignment: CDR1 LGHNT and CDR2 FRNRAP. There are 13 residues in the CDR3. V shed 6 bases and J shed 1 base, with 9 bases lying between them. CDR3 coding DNA: TGTGCTAGTGGCCTCGACAGTAACTATGGCTACACCTTC. Protein sequence: CASGLDSNYGYTF.

This clone was seen just once. The J gene is TRBJ2-5, the V gene TRBV25-1; TRBD1 aligns across 7 bases. TRBJ2-7 matches the DNA end more closely, so the J call is doubtful. CDR1 is MGHDK and CDR2 is SYGVNS in the germline V gene. This CDR3 contains 13 residues. The CDR3 sequence: CASTQGNGYEQYF. The DNA for the CDR3 is TGTGCCAGCACACAGGGGAATGGGTACGAGCAGTACTTC.

This clone was detected only once. The V gene is TRBV2, the J gene TRBJ1-2, with D uncertain. The germline V gene has CDR1 SNHLY and CDR2 FYNNEI. The CDR3 extends over 13 amino acids. V lost 6 bases and J 3 bases, leaving 11 bases between the germline ends. This CDR3 is CASSPQRDYGYTF. CDR3 sequence (DNA): TGTGCCAGCAGCCCGCAGCGTGACTATGGCTACACCTTC.

The genes are TRBV25-1 and TRBJ1-6; 7 bases fit TRBD1. V shed 8 bases and J 4 bases; nucleotides not matched to a gene: 2. CDR3 size: 13 residues. CDR1 MGHDK and CDR2 SYGVNS come from the germline V gene. CDR3: CASQGQYNSPLHF. Here the CDR3 DNA reads TGTGCCAGCCAGGGACAGTATAATTCACCCCTCCACTTT.

This clone was seen just once. The chain carries TRBV2 and TRBJ2-1; 7 bases are shared with TRBD1. With V trimmed by 6 bases and J by 1 base, 6 bases remained unmatched. This CDR3 has 15 residues. CDR1 is SNHLY, CDR2 FYNNEI, per germline. The CDR3 sequence is CASRGQTGSYNEQFF. For the CDR3, the DNA is TGTGCCAGCAGGGGGCAGACAGGGTCCTACAATGAGCAGTTCTTC.

This chain links TRBV4-3 with TRBJ1-3; no clear D. CDR3 size: 19 residues. Germline V gives CDR1 LGHNA, CDR2 YSLEER. Between the trimmed V and J ends, which lost 4 bases and 4 bases, there was a span of 26 bases. The DNA for the CDR3 is TGCGCCAGCAGCCGGGTAGCGGGCGGATCCAACCCGGGGGGAAACACCATATATTTT. Its protein is CASSRVAGGSNPGGNTIYF.

The genes are TRBV6-5 and TRBJ1-1; no firm D call. This CDR3 contains 13 residues. V lost 7 bases, J lost 2 bases, and 11 bases lay in between. CDR1 and CDR2 (germline): MNHEY, SVGAGI. Written as DNA, the CDR3 is TGTGCCAGCACCGAGCGCTACAACACTGAAGCTTTCTTT. Its translation is CASTERYNTEAFF.

The chain recombines TRBV27 with TRBJ1-1; TRBD1 is a possible D gene (6 bases). CDR3 length: 14 amino acids. Germline CDR1 is MNHEY and CDR2 is SMNVEV (reference sequence). The V gene lost 2 bases and the J gene lost 4 bases, with 11 bases spanning the gap. The chain's CDR3 is CASSLGQTSTEAFF. CDR3 DNA sequence: TGTGCCAGCAGTTTAGGACAGACGAGCACTGAAGCTTTCTTT.

Here the CDR3 DNA reads TGTGCCAGCAGCCAAAAGGGTTACGGGACAGCGAACACTGAAGCTTTCTTT. Encoded protein: CASSQKGYGTANTEAFF. The chain carries TRBV4-2 and TRBJ1-1, with TRBD1 matching 7 bases. After removal of 2 bases from V and 1 base from J, the junction contained 10 bases not matched to a gene. Germline assignment: CDR1 LGHNA and CDR2 YNFKEQ. This CDR3 has 17 residues.

V gene TRBV2 combines with J gene TRBJ2-2; 7 nucleotides line up with TRBD1. V lost 1 base and J lost 0; bases outside the gene matches: 11. Germline-derived CDR1 and CDR2 are SNHLY and FYNNEI. The CDR3 totals 19 residues. In nucleotides, the CDR3 is TGTGCCAGCAGTGAAGGGTTGCTAGGGGGCCGGGCGAACACCGGGGAGCTGTTTTTT. It encodes CASSEGLLGGRANTGELFF.

V is TRBV5-1 and J is TRBJ1-5; D remains unclear. This CDR3 is built from 14 residues. V dropped 4 bases and J dropped 5 bases, with 13 bases sitting between them. The germline CDR1 and CDR2 sequences are SGHRS and YFSETQ. The CDR3: CASSPEGSDQPQHF. In DNA form, the CDR3 reads TGCGCCAGCAGCCCGGAGGGTTCCGATCAGCCCCAGCATTTT.

CDR3 loop: CASTKQGQGAGGYTF. The CDR3 nucleotides are TGTGCCAGCACCAAGCAGGGACAGGGGGCTGGTGGCTACACCTTC. The genes are TRBV27 and TRBJ1-2; 12 bases line up with TRBD1. V trimming: 7 bases; J trimming: 7 bases; junction bases outside the gene matches: 10. This CDR3 has 15 amino acids. Germline V lookup: CDR1 MNHEY, CDR2 SMNVEV (reference sequence).

The chain uses TRBV23-1 and TRBJ1-5; TRBD1 matches 8 bases. TRBV23-1 is an ORF, with its function uncertain. Germline trimming cut 6 bases from V and 1 base from J; bases unmatched to any gene: 8. CDR3 size: 16 residues. CDR3 amino acids: CASRYFDRGSNQPQHF. The CDR3 nucleotides read TGCGCCAGCAGATATTTCGACAGGGGAAGCAATCAGCCCCAGCATTTT.

The chain couples TRBV7-3 to TRBJ2-3, with TRBD2 matching over 7 bases. With 0 bases clipped from V and 0 bases from J, the junction kept 3 bases outside the gene matches. There are 16 residues in the CDR3. The germline V gene has CDR1 SGHTA and CDR2 FQGTGA. CDR3 nucleotides: TGTGCCAGCAGCTTAACGCCTAGCGGAAGCACAGATACGCAGTATTTT. Amino acid sequence: CASSLTPSGSTDTQYF.

This clone has only a few counts. This sequence joins TRBV5-1 and TRBJ2-5; 8 positions agree with TRBD1. Per germline, CDR1 SGHRS and CDR2 YFSETQ. The V segment lost 3 bases and the J segment 4 bases; nucleotides outside the gene matches: 5. The CDR3 length is 14 residues. This CDR3 is CASSSPDRVETQYF. The CDR3 DNA follows: TGCGCCAGCAGCTCTCCGGACAGGGTAGAGACCCAGTACTTC.

The table lists this clone with a few counts. The J gene is TRBJ1-2, the V gene TRBV5-1; a weak D match, TRBD1 (6 bases). The CDR3 sequence is 16 residues long. Trimming removed 3 bases from V and 7 bases from J, with 22 bases in between. Germline loops: CDR1 SGHRS, CDR2 YFSETQ. The DNA of the CDR3 is TGCGCCAGCAGCTCCCTAGACGCGACAGGAGCAAGTGGCTACACCTTC. Its protein is CASSSLDATGASGYTF.

The chain recombines TRBV11-2 with TRBJ2-7; 8 positions match TRBD2. Per germline, CDR1 SGHAT and CDR2 FQNNGV. V gave up 5 bases and J gave up 1 base; unmatched junction bases: 7. The length of the CDR3 is 15 residues. This chain's CDR3 is CASSPDVAGSYEQYF. The CDR3 DNA sequence: TGTGCCAGCAGCCCGGATGTAGCGGGGTCCTACGAGCAGTACTTC.

The chain is built from TRBV27 and TRBJ2-1, with 9 bases that match TRBD2. CDR3 length: 17 amino acids. V was clipped by 7 bases and J by 3 bases; unmatched bases: 13. Germline V gene data show CDR1 as MNHEY and CDR2 as SMNVEV (reference sequence). The CDR3 is CASTLIGGAGGYNEQFF. The CDR3 coding sequence is TGTGCCAGCACCTTAATAGGTGGAGCGGGGGGCTACAATGAGCAGTTCTTC.

The chain combines TRBV30 with TRBJ1-2; D is possibly TRBD1 (5 bases). The germline V and J ends were trimmed by 0 bases and 1 base, with 9 bases remaining between them. This CDR3 spans 14 amino acids. The germline V gene encodes CDR1 GTSNPN and CDR2 SVGIG (reference sequence). CDR3 residues: CAWSVTGFNYGYTF. The CDR3, as DNA: TGTGCCTGGAGTGTTACAGGCTTTAACTATGGCTACACCTTC.